This TCR beta chain emerged from a study of CD8 T cells in Susac syndrome (dated by TCRdb to between 2018 and 2020). Background for the entire study: Whether CD8+ T cell activation and differentiation in Susac syndrome was antigen driven was tested using repertoire sequencing. Clonality of the CD8+ T cell repertoire was compared between about a dozen healthy donors, approximately 14 Susac syndrome patients and under 19 multiple sclerosis patients. What the research found in general, with its limitations: The number of individuals in the TCR sequencing and HLA analysis was recognized as being relatively small.

Peripheral blood CD8+ and CD4+ T cells from healthy donors, Susac syndrome patients and multiple sclerosis patients were profiled using high-throughput TCR beta sequencing. Treatment-naive patients with stable or active relapsing-remitting disease fulfilling revised McDonald criteria were used as multiple sclerosis controls. CD8+ TEMRA cells were enriched by FACS, while bulk CD8+ and CD4+ T cells were purified by magnetic negative isolation. Blood was collected in EDTA tubes and processed within 24 hours, with PBMCs isolated through density gradient centrifugation. PBMCs intended for TCR sequencing were cryopreserved in liquid nitrogen and were subsequently thawed in a 37 degrees C water bath. A purity of at least 90% was achieved for sorted or isolated CD4+, CD8+ and CD8+ TEMRA cells. Between the V and J ends, shortened by 4 bases and 5 bases respectively, the junction contains 10 bases. The germline V gene specifies SGHDT as CDR1 and YYEEEE as CDR2. The CDR3 spans 12 residues, from the cysteine through the phenylalanine. Only CDR3 DNA is held: 36 bases, read in frame from base 1.

Notes on this clonotype: The specificity of this receptor is unknown. No base-level quality is on record; no much larger clone is a single base apart.

RNA was extracted using the RNeasy kit, and about 0.45 to 1 ug of the RNA was reverse transcribed with random hexamers. TCR beta CDR3 regions were amplified with the immunoSEQ multiplex PCR assay covering 54 Vbeta and 13 Jbeta segments. To correct PCR amplification bias, a synthetic template baseline was used for both primer optimization and computational correction. The source study handled its data this way. Reads were annotated to V, D and J genes according to IMGT and were analyzed with immunoSEQ Analyzer, with only productive sequences retained. Clonality was calculated as one minus the Shannon entropy normalized by log2 of the number of productive unique sequences. For each patient and control, public and private clones were evaluated within the 100 most prevalent clones. Clones were defined as Susac-specific if absent from the healthy and MS cohorts, from some 1,000 published viral clones and from other ImmuneACCESS disease sequences. TCRdb reprocessed the public reads (quality trimming at Q25 with fastp, clone calling with MiXCR) and kept in-frame beta chains. For every CDR3 protein sequence, its rows merge into one entry that carries the most common genes and DNA. The V and J calls and clone size come from TCRdb's table, not from the authors' own analysis. The sample profile shows about 430,000 distinct CDR3 sequences; 75% to 90% of them were found once. The top ten clonotypes cover under 0.15% of the sample.

This clonotype originated in a human donor with multiple sclerosis. The sequence joins TRBV5-6 to TRBJ2-7; confidence is insufficient to name the D gene. Sequenced sample: CD8+ T cells from PBMCs. The CDR3 reads as follows: CASSSNTNEQYF. The nucleotides read TGTGCCAGCAGCAGTAATACGAACGAGCAGTACTTC.